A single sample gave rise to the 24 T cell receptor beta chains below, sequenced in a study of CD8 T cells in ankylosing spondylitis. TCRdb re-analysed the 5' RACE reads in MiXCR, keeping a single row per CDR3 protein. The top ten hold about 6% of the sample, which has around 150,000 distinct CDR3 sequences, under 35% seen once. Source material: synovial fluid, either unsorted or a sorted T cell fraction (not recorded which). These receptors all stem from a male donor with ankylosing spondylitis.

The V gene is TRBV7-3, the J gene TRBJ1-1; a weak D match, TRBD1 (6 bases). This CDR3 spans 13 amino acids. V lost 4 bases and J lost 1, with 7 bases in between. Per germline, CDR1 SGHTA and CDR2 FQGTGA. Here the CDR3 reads CASSSDRNTEAFF. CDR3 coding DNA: TGTGCCAGCAGCTCGGACAGGAACACTGAAGCTTTCTTT.

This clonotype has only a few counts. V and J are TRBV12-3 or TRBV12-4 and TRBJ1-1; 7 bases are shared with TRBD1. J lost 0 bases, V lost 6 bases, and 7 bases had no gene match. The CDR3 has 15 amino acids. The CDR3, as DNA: TGTGCCAGCAGCTTAAGGGGGCAGGTGAACACTGAAGCTTTCTTT. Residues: CASSLRGQVNTEAFF.

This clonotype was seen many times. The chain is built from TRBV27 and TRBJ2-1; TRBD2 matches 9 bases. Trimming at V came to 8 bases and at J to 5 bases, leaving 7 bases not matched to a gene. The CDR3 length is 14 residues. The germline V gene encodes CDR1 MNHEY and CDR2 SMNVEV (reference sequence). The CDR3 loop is CASLLAGNHNEQFF. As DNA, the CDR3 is TGTGCCAGCCTACTAGCGGGTAATCACAATGAGCAGTTCTTC.

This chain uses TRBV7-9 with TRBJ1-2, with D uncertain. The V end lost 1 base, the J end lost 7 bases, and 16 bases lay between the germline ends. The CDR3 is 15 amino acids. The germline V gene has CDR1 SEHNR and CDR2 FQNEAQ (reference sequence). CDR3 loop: CASSLGTSRTLGYTF. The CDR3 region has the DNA TGTGCCAGCAGCTTAGGTACCTCCCGAACCCTTGGCTACACCTTC.

CDR3 DNA sequence: TGTGCCAGCTCACCCCTGGACAGGGGGCGTTATGGCTACACCTTC. Translated: CASSPLDRGRYGYTF. The chain carries TRBV18 and TRBJ1-2; 11 nucleotides align to TRBD1. The J segment lost 5 bases and the V segment lost 3 bases, leaving 5 bases of the junction unmatched. The germline gives CDR1 KGHSH, CDR2 LQKENI. The CDR3 is made up of 15 amino acids.

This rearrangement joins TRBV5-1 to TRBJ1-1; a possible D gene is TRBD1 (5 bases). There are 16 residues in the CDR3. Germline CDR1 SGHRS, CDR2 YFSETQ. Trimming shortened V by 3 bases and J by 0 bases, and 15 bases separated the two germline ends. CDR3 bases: TGCGCCAGCAGCTCGGGCCAGGGTTTGATGAACACTGAAGCTTTCTTT. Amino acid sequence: CASSSGQGLMNTEAFF. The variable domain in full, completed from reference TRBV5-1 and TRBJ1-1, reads KAGVTQTPRYLIKTRGQQVTLSCSPISGHRSVSWYQQTPGQGLQFLFEYFSETQRNKGNFPGRFSGRQFSNSRSEMNVSTLELGDSALYLCASSSGQGLMNTEAFFGQGTRLTVV.

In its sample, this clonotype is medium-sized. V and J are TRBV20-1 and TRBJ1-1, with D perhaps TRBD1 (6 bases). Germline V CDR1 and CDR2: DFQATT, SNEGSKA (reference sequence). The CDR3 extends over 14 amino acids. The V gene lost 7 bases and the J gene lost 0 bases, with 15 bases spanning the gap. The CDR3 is CSGGGQTMNTEAFF. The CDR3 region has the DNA TGCAGTGGGGGGGGGCAGACCATGAACACTGAAGCTTTCTTT.

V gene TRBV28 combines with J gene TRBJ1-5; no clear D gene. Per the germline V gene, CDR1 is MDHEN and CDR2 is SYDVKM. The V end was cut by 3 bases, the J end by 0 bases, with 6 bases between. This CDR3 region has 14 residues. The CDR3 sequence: CASSFYDSNQPQHF. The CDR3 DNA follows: TGTGCCAGCAGTTTCTATGATAGCAATCAGCCCCAGCATTTT.

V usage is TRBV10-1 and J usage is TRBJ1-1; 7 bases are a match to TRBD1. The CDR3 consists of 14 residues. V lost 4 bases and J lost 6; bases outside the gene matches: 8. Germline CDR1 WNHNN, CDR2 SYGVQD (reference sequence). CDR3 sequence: CASSGGTAGAEAFF. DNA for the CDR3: TGCGCCAGCAGTGGCGGGACAGCCGGCGCTGAAGCTTTCTTT.

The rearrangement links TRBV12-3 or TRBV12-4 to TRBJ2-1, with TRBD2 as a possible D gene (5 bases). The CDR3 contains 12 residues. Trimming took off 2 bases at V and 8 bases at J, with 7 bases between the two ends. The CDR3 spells CASSLREHEQFF. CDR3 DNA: TGTGCCAGCAGTTTAAGGGAGCATGAGCAGTTCTTC.

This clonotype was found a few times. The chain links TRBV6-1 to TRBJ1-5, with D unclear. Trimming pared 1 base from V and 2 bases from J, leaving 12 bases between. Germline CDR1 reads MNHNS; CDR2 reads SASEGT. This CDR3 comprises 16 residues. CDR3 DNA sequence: TGTGCCAGCAGTGAAGGCGTGGGGTCGGGCAATCAGCCCCAGCATTTT. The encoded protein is CASSEGVGSGNQPQHF.

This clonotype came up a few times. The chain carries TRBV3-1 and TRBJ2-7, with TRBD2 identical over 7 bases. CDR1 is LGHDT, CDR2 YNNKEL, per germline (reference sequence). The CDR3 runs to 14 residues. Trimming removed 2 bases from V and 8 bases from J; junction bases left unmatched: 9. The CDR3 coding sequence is TGTGCCAGCAGCCAACGGGCTAGCGGTACCAAGCAGTACTTC. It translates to CASSQRASGTKQYF.

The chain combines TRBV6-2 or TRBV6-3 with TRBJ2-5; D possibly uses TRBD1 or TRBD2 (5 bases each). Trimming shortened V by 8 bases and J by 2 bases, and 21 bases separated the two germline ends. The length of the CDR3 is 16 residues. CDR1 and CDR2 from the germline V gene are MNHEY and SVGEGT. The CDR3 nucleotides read TGTGCCAGCCAGAAAGGGATGGGGACGGCGCAAGAGACCCAGTACTTC. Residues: CASQKGMGTAQETQYF.

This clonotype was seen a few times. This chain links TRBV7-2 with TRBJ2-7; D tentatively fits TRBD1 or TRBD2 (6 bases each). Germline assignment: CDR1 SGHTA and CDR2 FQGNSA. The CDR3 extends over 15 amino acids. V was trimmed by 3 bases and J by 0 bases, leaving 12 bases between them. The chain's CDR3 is CASSFGGLPSYEQYF. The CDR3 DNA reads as TGTGCCAGCAGCTTCGGGGGCCTACCCTCCTACGAGCAGTACTTC.

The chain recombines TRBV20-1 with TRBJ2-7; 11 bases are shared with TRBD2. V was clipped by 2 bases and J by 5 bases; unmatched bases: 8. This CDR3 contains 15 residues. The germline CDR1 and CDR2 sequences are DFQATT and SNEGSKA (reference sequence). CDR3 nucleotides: TGCAGTGCTAGACAACCGGGACTAGCGGTAAACGAGCAGTACTTC. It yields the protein CSARQPGLAVNEQYF.

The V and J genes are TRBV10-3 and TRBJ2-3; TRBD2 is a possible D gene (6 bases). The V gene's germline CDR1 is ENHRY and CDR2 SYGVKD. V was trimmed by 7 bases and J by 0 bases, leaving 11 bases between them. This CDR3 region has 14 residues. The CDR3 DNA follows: TGTGCCATCAATCCGGGAGCTAGCACAGATACGCAGTATTTT. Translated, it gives CAINPGASTDTQYF.

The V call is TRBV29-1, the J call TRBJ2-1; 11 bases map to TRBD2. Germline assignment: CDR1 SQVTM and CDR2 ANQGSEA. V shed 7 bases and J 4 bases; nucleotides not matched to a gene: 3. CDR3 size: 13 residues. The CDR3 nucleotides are TGCAGCGCCGGGACTAGCGGATACAATGAGCAGTTCTTC. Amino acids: CSAGTSGYNEQFF.

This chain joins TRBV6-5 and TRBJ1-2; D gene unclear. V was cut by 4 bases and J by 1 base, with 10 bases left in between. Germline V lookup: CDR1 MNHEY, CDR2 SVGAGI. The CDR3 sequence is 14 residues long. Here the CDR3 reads CASSSDYVNYGYTF. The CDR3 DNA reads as TGTGCCAGCAGTTCGGATTACGTTAACTATGGCTACACCTTC.

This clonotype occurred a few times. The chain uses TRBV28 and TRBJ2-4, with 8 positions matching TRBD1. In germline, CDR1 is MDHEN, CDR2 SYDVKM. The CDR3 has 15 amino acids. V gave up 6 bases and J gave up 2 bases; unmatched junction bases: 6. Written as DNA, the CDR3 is TGTGCCAGCAGCACCCCAGGGGGCCCCAAAAACATTCAGTACTTC. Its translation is CASSTPGGPKNIQYF.

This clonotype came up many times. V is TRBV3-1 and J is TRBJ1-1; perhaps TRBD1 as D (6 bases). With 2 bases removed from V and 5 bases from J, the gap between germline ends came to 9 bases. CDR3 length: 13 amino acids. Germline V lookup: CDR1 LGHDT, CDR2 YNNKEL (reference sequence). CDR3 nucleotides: TGTGCCAGCAGCCAAAATACAGGGACTGAAGCTTTCTTT. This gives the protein CASSQNTGTEAFF.

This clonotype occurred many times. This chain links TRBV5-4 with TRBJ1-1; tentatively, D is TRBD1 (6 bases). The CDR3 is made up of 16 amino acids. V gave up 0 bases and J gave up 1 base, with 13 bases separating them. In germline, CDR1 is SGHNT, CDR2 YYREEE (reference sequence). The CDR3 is CASSLAFGQTNTEAFF. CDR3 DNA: TGTGCCAGCAGCTTGGCCTTTGGACAGACGAACACTGAAGCTTTCTTT.

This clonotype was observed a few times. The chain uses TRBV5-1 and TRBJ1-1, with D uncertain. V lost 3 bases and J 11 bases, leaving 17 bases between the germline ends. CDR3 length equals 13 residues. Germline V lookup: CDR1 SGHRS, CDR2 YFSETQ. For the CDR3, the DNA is TGCGCCAGCAGCTCGGACCCGGTGAGAGGGGCTTTCTTT. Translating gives CASSSDPVRGAFF.

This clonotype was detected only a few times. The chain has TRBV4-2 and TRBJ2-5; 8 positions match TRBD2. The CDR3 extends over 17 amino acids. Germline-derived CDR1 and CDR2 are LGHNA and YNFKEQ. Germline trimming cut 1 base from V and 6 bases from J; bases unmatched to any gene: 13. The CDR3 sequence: CASSQGEAGVWVKTQYF. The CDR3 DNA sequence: TGTGCCAGCAGCCAAGGGGAAGCGGGAGTTTGGGTAAAGACCCAGTACTTC.

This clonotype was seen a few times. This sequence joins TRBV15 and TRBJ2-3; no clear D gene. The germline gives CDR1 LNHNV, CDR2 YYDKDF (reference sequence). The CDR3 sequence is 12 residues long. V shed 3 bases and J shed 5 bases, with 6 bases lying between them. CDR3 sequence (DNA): TGTGCCACCAGCAGTCAAGGAGATACGCAGTATTTT. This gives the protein CATSSQGDTQYF. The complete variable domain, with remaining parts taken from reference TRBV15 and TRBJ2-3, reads DAMVIQNPRYQVTQFGKPVTLSCSQTLNHNVMYWYQQKSSQAPKLLFHYYDKDFNNEADTPDNFQSRRPNTSFCFLDIRSPGLGDTAMYLCATSSQGDTQYFGPGTRLTVL.